A selection of T cell receptor beta chains follows, all from one sample in a study of blood T cell repertoires in COVID-19. Sequencing used immunoSEQ multiplex PCR; TCRdb keeps in-frame clones, though not all of them. The sample records some 20,000 clones, approximately 90% being singletons. The sample taken for sequencing was peripheral blood. The receptors shown here come from a human donor in a cohort sampled during active COVID-19. The CDR3 runs from the conserved cysteine through the conserved F or W. Fields, in order: clone size, D gene, J gene, V gene, CDR3 DNA, CDR3 protein. The D gene is left open where the match is weak. Clone sizes are given selectively: once, few, many, or a class where the clone is expanded.

size: .
D: TRBD1
J: TRBJ1-6
V: TRBV6-4
DNA: TGTGCCAGCAGTTTACAGGGGGACGGTAATTCACCCCTCCACTTT
CDR3: CASSLQGDGNSPLHF

size: .
D: .
J: TRBJ1-5
V: TRBV19
DNA: TGTGCCAGTAGTATCGGCGGGAATAGCAATCAGCCCCAGCATTTT
CDR3: CASSIGGNSNQPQHF

size: .
D: TRBD2
J: TRBJ2-1
V: TRBV7-9
DNA: TGTGCCAGCAGAAATAGCGGGAGTAAGGATGAGCAGTTCTTC
CDR3: CASRNSGSKDEQFF

size: .
D: .
J: TRBJ1-2
V: TRBV27
DNA: TGTGCCAGCAGTTCGGGACTCCCTGGAAATGGCTACACCTTC
CDR3: CASSSGLPGNGYTF

size: .
D: .
J: TRBJ1-2
V: TRBV7-2
DNA: TGTGCCAGCAGCTTAGAGGGTGGGGGCAGGGGCTACACCTTC
CDR3: CASSLEGGGRGYTF

size: .
D: TRBD2
J: TRBJ2-3
V: TRBV4-3
DNA: TGCGCCAGCAGCCAAGATCACCGAGCGGGGAGCACAGATACGCAGTATTTT
CDR3: CASSQDHRAGSTDTQYF

size: few
D: TRBD2
J: TRBJ2-5
V: TRBV5-1
DNA: TGCGCCAGCAGCCCAGGGACTAGCGGGAGTGGGGAGACCCAGTACTTC
CDR3: CASSPGTSGSGETQYF

size: once
D: TRBD1
J: TRBJ1-6
V: TRBV5-5
DNA: TGTGCCAGCAGCTCACAGGGGCCCCTGAATTCACCCCTCCACTTT
CDR3: CASSSQGPLNSPLHF

size: .
D: .
J: TRBJ2-1
V: TRBV11-2
DNA: TGTGCCAGCAGCTTAGCGGTAGACAGACCCGAGGATGAGCAGTTCTTC
CDR3: CASSLAVDRPEDEQFF

size: .
D: .
J: TRBJ2-1
V: TRBV11-3
DNA: TGTGCCAGCAGCCTAGGAACGGGGAATGAGCAGTTCTTC
CDR3: CASSLGTGNEQFF

size: .
D: .
J: TRBJ2-2
V: TRBV25-1
DNA: TGTGCCAGCCGACCACCAACAGGGATGCTGTTTTTT
CDR3: CASRPPTGMLFF

size: few
D: .
J: TRBJ2-7
V: TRBV16
DNA: TGTGCCAGCACCCAAGAGATGCAGGCAGGGCAGCAGTACTTC
CDR3: CASTQEMQAGQQYF

size: .
D: TRBD2
J: TRBJ2-1
V: TRBV2
DNA: TGTGCCAGCAGAAAGACTAGCGGGGGAGTGAATGAGCAGTTCTTC
CDR3: CASRKTSGGVNEQFF

size: .
D: .
J: TRBJ2-2
V: TRBV19
DNA: TGTGCCAGTAGGGAGGGGGCCGGCACCGGGGAGCTGTTTTTT
CDR3: CASREGAGTGELFF

size: .
D: TRBD2
J: TRBJ2-3
V: TRBV7-2
DNA: TGTGCCAGCAGCTTAGCTAGCGGGACCACAGATACGCAGTATTTT
CDR3: CASSLASGTTDTQYF

size: .
D: TRBD1
J: TRBJ1-5
V: TRBV10-3
DNA: TGTGCCATCAGTGAGAGACAGGGGAATCAGCCCCAGCATTTT
CDR3: CAISERQGNQPQHF

size: few
D: TRBD2
J: TRBJ2-3
V: TRBV6-2/TRBV6-3
DNA: TGTGCCAGCAGTCCCGGTCTAGCGGGAGGACCGCCTGGGCATTTT
CDR3: CASSPGLAGGPPGHF

size: .
D: .
J: TRBJ1-5
V: TRBV24-1
DNA: TGTGCCACCAGAGGGGCCCCCGGCGGGGCCCAGCATTTT
CDR3: CATRGAPGGAQHF

size: few
D: .
J: TRBJ2-1
V: TRBV9
DNA: TGTGCCAGCAGCGTGGGACAAACCAATGAGCAGTTCTTC
CDR3: CASSVGQTNEQFF

size: .
D: TRBD1
J: TRBJ1-5
V: TRBV19
DNA: TGTGCCAGTAGTACAACGGGACAGGGGGAAAGTCAGCCCCAGCATTTT
CDR3: CASSTTGQGESQPQHF

size: .
D: .
J: TRBJ2-2
V: TRBV5-1
DNA: TGCGCCAGCAGCCTGGGGGCTAGCTTCCTAACCGGGGAGCTGTTTTTT
CDR3: CASSLGASFLTGELFF

size: once
D: .
J: TRBJ2-3
V: TRBV3-1/TRBV3-2
DNA: TGTGCCAGCAGCCAAGATTCTAGAGGTACGCAGTATTTT
CDR3: CASSQDSRGTQYF

size: .
D: .
J: TRBJ2-2
V: TRBV6-5
DNA: TGTGCCAGCACGGGTGCCATCGGGGAGCTGTTTTTT
CDR3: CASTGAIGELFF

size: .
D: TRBD1
J: TRBJ1-2
V: TRBV7-2
DNA: TGTGCCAGCAGCCCGGGACAGGGGATTGGCTACACCTTC
CDR3: CASSPGQGIGYTF

size: .
D: TRBD1
J: TRBJ1-1
V: TRBV5-1
DNA: TGCGCCAGCAGCTTGGATGGGACAGGGACCACTGAAGCTTTCTTT
CDR3: CASSLDGTGTTEAFF